One sample yielded the 24 T cell receptor beta chains listed below, sequenced in a study of human T cells and chemical hapten exposure. As the library was built, unique molecular identifiers were attached to individual cDNA molecules. One entry per CDR3 protein results from TCRdb running MiXCR on the reads. The data contain roughly 810 distinct CDR3 sequences, roughly 75% of them singletons. Unfractionated whole blood was the source of the extracted total RNA. Sequencing was performed on whole blood. The receptors were sampled from a human donor with alopecia, or a healthy volunteer (not recorded which). Some clones in this sample may be carry-over from other donors' samples. This table probably holds off-target reads from a library built for another chain.

The CDR3 nucleotides read TGTGCCAGCAGCTTATCCCGGCAGTACGAGCAGTACTTC. It codes for CASSLSRQYEQYF. The rearrangement links TRBV7-6 to TRBJ2-7; D is unresolved. The V and J ends lost 2 bases and 4 bases respectively, with 9 bases between them. The CDR3 covers 13 residues. CDR1 and CDR2 from the germline V gene are SGHVS and FNYEAQ.

The V and J genes are TRBV9 and TRBJ2-3; D unclear. This CDR3 region has 12 residues. The V end was cut by 3 bases, the J end by 6 bases, with 8 bases between. Germline V gene data show CDR1 as SGDLS and CDR2 as YYNGEE. CDR3 bases: TGTGCCAGCAGCGAAAATGGGGATACGCAGTATTTT. Translated, it gives CASSENGDTQYF.

The chain joins TRBV7-2 to TRBJ1-5; 9 bases align to TRBD1. The junction had 8 bases not matched to a gene; V was cut back by 5 bases and J by 3 bases. Per germline, CDR1 SGHTA and CDR2 FQGNSA. The CDR3 is 16 residues long. The CDR3 loop is CASSPDTGGLNQPQHF. The CDR3 DNA reads as TGTGCCAGCAGCCCGGACACAGGGGGCCTCAATCAGCCCCAGCATTTT. Based on the CDR3 plus reference TRBV7-2 and TRBJ1-5, the full variable domain is GAGVSQSPSNKVTEKGKDVELRCDPISGHTALYWYRQSLGQGLEFLIYFQGNSAPDKSGLPSDRFSAERTGGSVSTLTIQRTQQEDSAVYLCASSPDTGGLNQPQHFGDGTRLSIL.

The V gene is TRBV12-3 or TRBV12-4, the J gene TRBJ1-1; D gene ambiguous. V was trimmed by 1 base and J by 5 bases, leaving 8 bases between them. The CDR3 length is 13 residues. This CDR3 is CASSLGQRTEAFF. The CDR3 coding sequence is TGTGCCAGCAGTTTAGGGCAGAGGACTGAAGCTTTCTTT.

This clonotype came up a few times. The rearrangement joins TRBV15 to TRBJ1-6, with D possibly TRBD1 on 6 matching bases. The germline gives CDR1 LNHNV, CDR2 YYDKDF (reference sequence). With 0 bases removed from V and 7 bases from J, the gap between germline ends came to 10 bases. The length of the CDR3 is 15 residues. CDR3 residues: CATSRDQQGNSPLHF. DNA of the CDR3: TGTGCCACCAGCAGAGACCAGCAGGGGAATTCACCCCTCCACTTT.

The chain has TRBV4-2 and TRBJ1-2; 7 bases fit TRBD1. Germline loops: CDR1 LGHNA, CDR2 YNFKEQ. The junction had 13 bases not matched to a gene; V was cut back by 4 bases and J by 8 bases. CDR3 size: 15 residues. Here the CDR3 DNA reads TGTGCCAGCAGCCCATGGGAGAACAGGGGAGACGGCTACACCTTC. Protein product: CASSPWENRGDGYTF.

The genes are TRBV20-1 and TRBJ2-4; 8 positions agree with TRBD2. After removal of 1 base from V and 0 bases from J, the junction contained 11 bases not matched to a gene. The CDR3 covers 18 residues. Germline loops: CDR1 DFQATT, CDR2 SNEGSKA (reference sequence). CDR3 sequence: CSARVPLSGEAAKNIQYF. The CDR3 DNA is TGCAGTGCTAGAGTCCCCCTTAGCGGGGAGGCAGCCAAAAACATTCAGTACTTC.

This clonotype was counted only a few times. This chain links TRBV25-1 with TRBJ1-1; unclear D gene. The germline CDR1 and CDR2 sequences are MGHDK and SYGVNS. V dropped 3 bases and J dropped 7 bases, with 9 bases sitting between them. The length of the CDR3 is 12 residues. CDR3 DNA: TGTGCCAGCAGTGACAACCAGCGTGAAGCTTTCTTT. This gives the protein CASSDNQREAFF.

The chain couples TRBV10-2 to TRBJ2-3; D is possibly TRBD2 (6 bases). CDR1 WSHSY and CDR2 SAAADI come from the germline V gene. V was cut by 6 bases and J by 2 bases, with 9 bases left in between. The CDR3 is made up of 13 amino acids. The CDR3 here is CASRQDYTDTQYF. The CDR3 DNA is TGCGCCAGCAGACAGGACTACACAGATACGCAGTATTTT.

This chain connects TRBV6-2 or TRBV6-3 to TRBJ2-3; TRBD2 might be the D (5 bases). Between the trimmed V and J ends, which lost 2 bases and 1 base, there was a span of 7 bases. The germline V gene encodes CDR1 MNHEY and CDR2 SVGEGT. The CDR3 extends over 14 amino acids. CDR3: CASSYVGGTDTQYF. CDR3 bases: TGTGCCAGCAGTTACGTCGGGGGCACAGATACGCAGTATTTT.

This chain uses TRBV29-1 with TRBJ1-1; a weak D match, TRBD1 (6 bases). CDR3 size: 13 residues. Germline-derived CDR1 and CDR2 are SQVTM and ANQGSEA. The ends were cut back, 4 bases at V and 1 base at J, with 10 bases in the middle. CDR3 bases: TGCAGCGTTGGGGGACACTCGAACACTGAAGCTTTCTTT. Its translation: CSVGGHSNTEAFF.

The chain joins TRBV3-1 to TRBJ1-1, with D possibly matching TRBD1 (5 bases). CDR3 length: 12 residues. Trimming removed 4 bases from V and 7 bases from J, with 10 bases in between. CDR1 is LGHDT, CDR2 YNNKEL, per germline (reference sequence). Written as DNA, the CDR3 is TGTGCCAGCAGCCCTTGGGGCAGTGAAGCTTTCTTT. Translation: CASSPWGSEAFF. The full variable domain, completed using reference TRBV3-1 and TRBJ1-1, is DTAVSQTPKYLVTQMGNDKSIKCEQNLGHDTMYWYKQDSKKFLKIMFSYNNKELIINETVPNRFSPKSPDKAHLNLHINSLELGDSAVYFCASSPWGSEAFFGQGTRLTVV.

The chain combines TRBV27 with TRBJ1-4; D uncertain. The CDR3 consists of 15 residues. Trimming cost V 0 bases and J 7 bases, with 12 bases left between them. Germline V gives CDR1 MNHEY, CDR2 SMNVEV (reference sequence). The CDR3 loop is CASSLSGSYGEKLFF. DNA for the CDR3: TGTGCCAGCAGTTTATCGGGCTCTTACGGTGAAAAACTGTTTTTT. The variable domain in full, completed from reference TRBV27 and TRBJ1-4, reads EAQVTQNPRYLITVTGKKLTVTCSQNMNHEYMSWYRQDPGLGLRQIYYSMNVEVTDKGDVPEGYKVSRKEKRNFPLILESPSPNQTSLYFCASSLSGSYGEKLFFGSGTQLSVL.

This clonotype appeared a few times. This chain links TRBV28 with TRBJ2-1; a weak D match, TRBD1 (6 bases). Germline CDR1 reads MDHEN; CDR2 reads SYDVKM. This CDR3 is 13 amino acids long. With 7 bases removed from V and 4 bases from J, the gap between germline ends came to 11 bases. The CDR3, as DNA: TGTGCCAGCACTATAGGGGGTTACAATGAGCAGTTCTTC. It specifies CASTIGGYNEQFF. Complete variable domain (other parts from reference TRBV28 and TRBJ2-1): DVKVTQSSRYLVKRTGEKVFLECVQDMDHENMFWYRQDPGLGLRLIYFSYDVKMKEKGDIPEGYSVSREKKERFSLILESASTNQTSMYLCASTIGGYNEQFFGPGTRLTVL.

The gene calls are TRBV4-1 and TRBJ2-1; possible D gene TRBD2, 5 bases. The V gene's germline CDR1 is MGHRA and CDR2 YSYEKL. V dropped 3 bases and J dropped 12 bases, with 33 bases sitting between them. This CDR3 is 19 amino acids long. CDR3 bases: TGCGCCAGCAGCCACCCCCAGCATATAGTGTCGCGGGTAGGTGGTGGGCAGTTCTTC. Residues: CASSHPQHIVSRVGGGQFF.

This clonotype was counted a single time. The chain combines TRBV20-1 with TRBJ1-2; 7 nucleotides match TRBD1. The germline CDR1 and CDR2 sequences are DFQATT and SNEGSKA (reference sequence). This CDR3 has 15 amino acids. Trimming at V came to 4 bases and at J to 1 base, leaving 9 bases not matched to a gene. For the CDR3, the DNA is TGCAGTGCTAAACCTAGGGACAGTCTTAACTATGGCTACACCTTC. Its translation: CSAKPRDSLNYGYTF.

This chain links TRBV6-2 or TRBV6-3 with TRBJ2-5, with 9 bases fitting TRBD1. With V trimmed by 6 bases and J by 2 bases, 10 bases remained unmatched. Germline V gene sequence: CDR1 MNHEY, CDR2 SVGEGT. The CDR3 spans 16 residues. The CDR3 sequence is CASRPDRGNGQETQYF. CDR3 DNA sequence: TGTGCCAGCAGACCCGACAGGGGGAATGGACAAGAGACCCAGTACTTC.

The rearrangement uses TRBV29-1 and TRBJ1-2; TRBD1 matches at 9 bases. V was clipped by 4 bases and J by 5 bases; unmatched bases: 5. Germline CDR1 is SQVTM and CDR2 is ANQGSEA. There are 13 residues in the CDR3. CDR3 bases: TGCAGCGTTGGACAGGGGGTGAATTATGGCTACACCTTC. This sequence encodes CSVGQGVNYGYTF. The entire variable domain, with the rest obtained from reference TRBV29-1 and TRBJ1-2, is as follows: SAVISQKPSRDICQRGTSLTIQCQVDSQVTMMFWYRQQPGQSLTLIATANQGSEATYESGFVIDKFPISRPNLTFSTLTVSNMSPEDSSIYLCSVGQGVNYGYTFGSGTRLTVV.

This clonotype has just a few counts. The chain carries TRBV2 and TRBJ2-5; maybe TRBD1 (6 bases). Germline V lookup: CDR1 SNHLY, CDR2 FYNNEI. This CDR3 comprises 14 residues. Trimming cost V 8 bases and J 2 bases, with 15 bases left between them. This chain's CDR3 is CASSKDRHQETQYF. CDR3 in DNA: TGTGCCAGCTCCAAGGACAGACATCAAGAGACCCAGTACTTC.

This clonotype came up a few times. The chain combines TRBV12-3 or TRBV12-4 with TRBJ1-5; D not resolved. The CDR3 loop spans 12 amino acids. Trimming left V 6 bases short and J 6 bases short, with 9 bases between. The CDR3 coding sequence is TGTGCCAGCAGCTCCGAATCTCAGCCCCAGCATTTT. This encodes CASSSESQPQHF.

This rearrangement joins TRBV29-1 to TRBJ1-1, with 9 positions matching TRBD1. CDR3 length: 16 residues. Per germline, CDR1 SQVTM and CDR2 ANQGSEA. V shed 7 bases, J shed 8 bases, and the junction held 20 bases outside the gene matches. CDR3 DNA sequence: TGCAGCGCAAGCCGAACAACGGGACAGGGCCGCCGGGAAGCTTTCTTT. It translates to CSASRTTGQGRREAFF.

The genes are TRBV7-9 and TRBJ2-1; 10 bases line up with TRBD2. CDR3 size: 16 residues. V dropped 5 bases and J dropped 3; count of bases not matched to a gene: 7. Germline V lookup: CDR1 SEHNR, CDR2 FQNEAQ (reference sequence). As DNA, the CDR3 is TGTGCCAGCAGCCTAAGCGGACTAGCGGACTACAATGAGCAGTTCTTC. Protein product: CASSLSGLADYNEQFF.

The chain recombines TRBV6-4 with TRBJ2-6; D perhaps matches TRBD1 (6 bases). The CDR3 has 17 amino acids. V lost 8 bases and J 0 bases, leaving 17 bases between the germline ends. Germline V CDR1 and CDR2: MRHNA, SNTAGT. The CDR3 DNA sequence: TGTGCCAGCGCTACGGCAGGGGACAACTCTGGGGCCAACGTCCTGACTTTC. This encodes CASATAGDNSGANVLTF.

The chain couples TRBV2 to TRBJ2-5, with TRBD1 as a possible D gene (5 bases). Trimming shortened V by 0 bases and J by 9 bases, and 26 bases separated the two germline ends. CDR1 is SNHLY, CDR2 FYNNEI, per germline. CDR3 length: 18 residues. Written as DNA, the CDR3 is TGTGCCAGCAGTGAAGCGAAGGAGCAGGGCGGTTGGCCCTTCTCCCAGTACTTC. It yields the protein CASSEAKEQGGWPFSQYF.